The present TCR beta chain was sequenced within a study of blood T cell repertoires in COVID-19. Study at large: Material from acute and convalescent COVID-19 was sourced from the United States, Italy and Spain.

This clone occurred a few times. In the study's own analysis: Amplification with reference gene primers provided the estimates of nucleated cell counts. Only in-frame clones appear in the TCRdb table, and some are missing; sequencing was by immunoSEQ multiplex PCR. V, J and clone size were drawn from that table, and D and trimming were deduced from the DNA. The sample has 90,000 to 120,000 clones, more than 85% seen once. This clonotype was sampled from a man between 60 and 75 years old with acute or convalescent COVID-19. The sequencing input was peripheral blood.

CDR3 sequence: CAISESRRIPYQETQYF. The CDR3 coding sequence is TGTGCCATCAGTGAGTCACGCAGGATCCCGTACCAAGAGACCCAGTACTTC. The chain uses TRBV10-3 and TRBJ2-5; D ambiguous. The CDR3 is 17 amino acids. The germline CDR1 and CDR2 sequences are ENHRY and SYGVKD. V was clipped by 0 bases and J by 0 bases, with 14 bases between them.